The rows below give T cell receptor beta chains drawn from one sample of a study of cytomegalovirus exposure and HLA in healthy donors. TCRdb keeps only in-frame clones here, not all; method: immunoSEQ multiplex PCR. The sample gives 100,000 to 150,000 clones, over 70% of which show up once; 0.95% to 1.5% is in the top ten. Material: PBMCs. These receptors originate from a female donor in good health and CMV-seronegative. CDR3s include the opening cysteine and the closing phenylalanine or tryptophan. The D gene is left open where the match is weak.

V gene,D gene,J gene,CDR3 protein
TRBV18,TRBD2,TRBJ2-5,CASAGLAGGLLETQYF
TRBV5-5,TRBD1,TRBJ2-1,CASSFSGQAYNEQFF
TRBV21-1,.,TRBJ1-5,CASSKLARGQAQPQHF
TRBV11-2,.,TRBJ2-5,CASSLGTKETQYF
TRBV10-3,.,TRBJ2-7,CAISPAKGGVYEQYF
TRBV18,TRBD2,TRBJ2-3,CASSPTSGSTDTQYF
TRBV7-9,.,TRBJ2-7,CASSLPLLEQYF
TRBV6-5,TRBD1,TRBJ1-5,CASSGDSYSNQPQHF
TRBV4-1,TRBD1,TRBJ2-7,CASSQAHRGAYEQYF
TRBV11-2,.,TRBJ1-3,CASSRSSWPGNTIYF
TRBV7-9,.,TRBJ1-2,CASSPTGNYGYTF
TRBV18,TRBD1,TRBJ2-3,CASSPGQGPDTQYF
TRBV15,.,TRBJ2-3,CATSSQGRSTDTQYF
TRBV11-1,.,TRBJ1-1,CASSSQLATEAFF
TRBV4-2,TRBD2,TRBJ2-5,CASSQDVGGQETQYF
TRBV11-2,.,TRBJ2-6,CASSLLISGANVLTF
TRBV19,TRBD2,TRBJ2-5,CASSLAGGRETQYF
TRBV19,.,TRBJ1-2,CASSIGGSALRGYTF
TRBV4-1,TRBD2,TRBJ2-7,CASSPHPGLAGGPSEQYF
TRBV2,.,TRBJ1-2,CASSAGTLYGYTF
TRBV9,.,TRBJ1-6,CASSVDAGYGNSPLHF
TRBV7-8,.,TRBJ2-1,CASSSTTPRLSNEQFF
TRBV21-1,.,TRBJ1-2,CASHPTRDRRDPNYGYTF
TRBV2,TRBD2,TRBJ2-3,CASSGVGGRTDTQYF
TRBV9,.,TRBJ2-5,CASSVGPEGETQYF
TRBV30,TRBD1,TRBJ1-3,CAGDRLGNTIYF
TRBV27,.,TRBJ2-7,CASSLAGSSYEQYF
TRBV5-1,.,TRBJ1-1,CASQGGENTEAFF
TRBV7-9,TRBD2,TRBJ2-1,CSSSLHRTSGGYNEQFF
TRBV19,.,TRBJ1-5,CASSIQRDQPQHF
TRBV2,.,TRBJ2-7,CASILEKGGSYEQYF
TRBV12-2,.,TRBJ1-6,CASRSRDKSSYNSPLHF
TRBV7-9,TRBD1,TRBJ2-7,CSSSHFRDRDREQYF
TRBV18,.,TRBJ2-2,CASSPFGEGVTGELFF
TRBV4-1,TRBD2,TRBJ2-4,CASSHTYSGSRNIQYF
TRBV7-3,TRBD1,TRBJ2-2,CASSLSPTGDTGELFF
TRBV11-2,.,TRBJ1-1,CASSVGPEAFF
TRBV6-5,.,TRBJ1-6,CASSLSPYSPLHF
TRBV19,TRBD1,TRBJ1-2,CASSIGDRRSGYTF
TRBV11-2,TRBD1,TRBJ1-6,CASSLVLGTGNSPLHF
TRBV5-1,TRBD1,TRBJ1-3,CASSLVGQGFGNTIYF
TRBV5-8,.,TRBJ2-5,CASSLALVQETQYF
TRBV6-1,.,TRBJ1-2,CASRMDRNYGYTF
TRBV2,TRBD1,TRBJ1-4,CASSARDSLATNEKLFF
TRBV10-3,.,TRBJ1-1,CAISGTAEAFF
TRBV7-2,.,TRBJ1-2,CASSLGGALYGYTF
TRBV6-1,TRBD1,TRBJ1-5,CASRGQSNQPQHF
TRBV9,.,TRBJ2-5,CASSVDDLRATQYF
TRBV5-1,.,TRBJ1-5,CASSSSPNQPQHF
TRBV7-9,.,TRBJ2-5,CSSSLAQAGDQETQYF
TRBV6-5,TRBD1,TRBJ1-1,CASQALRDRTTEAFF
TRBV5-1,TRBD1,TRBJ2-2,CASSPRPTGMTTGELFF
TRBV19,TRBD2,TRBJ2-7,CASTPQPTSGAYEQYF
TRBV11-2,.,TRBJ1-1,CASSPLRVGDTEAFF
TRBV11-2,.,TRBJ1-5,CASSFQVNQPQHF
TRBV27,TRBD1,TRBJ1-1,CASSLSAGGITEAFF
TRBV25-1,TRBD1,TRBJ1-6,CASRRTGQNSPLHF
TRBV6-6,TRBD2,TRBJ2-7,CASRVDSGSYEQYF
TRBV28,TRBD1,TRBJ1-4,CASSLSRDRGGFATNEKLFF
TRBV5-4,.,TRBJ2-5,CAVHTPGRERGRETQYF